This T cell receptor (beta chain) was obtained from a study of control samples from healthy donors and cancer patients (dated by TCRdb to 2020 to 2022). This clone has a single count. The clone's antigen remains unknown. Per-nucleotide qualities are absent, and no much larger clonotype sits a single base away. Library method: the immunoSEQ multiplex PCR assay. TCRdb mirrors the immuneACCESS table, restricted to in-frame sequences. Some clones are absent from its copies; in checked studies, under half trace to an unresolved V gene, and the reason for the others is unknown. The sample table lists about 130,000 clones, more than 85% of them with a count of one. Of the sample, around 1.8% falls within the top ten clones. From its cysteine to its phenylalanine, the CDR3 spans 14 amino acids. This entry keeps only the CDR3 DNA: 42 bases, framed from base 1. V sheds 7 bases and J sheds 2 bases, leaving 11 bases between their ends. The germline V gene supplies CDR1 ENHRY and CDR2 SYGVKD.

Sequences were obtained from blood. Rearrangement joined TRBV10-3 to TRBJ1-4; there is no confident call for the D gene. The origin of this receptor is a man between 18 and 35 years old in good health. The nucleotide sequence reads TGTGCCATCACTTCACACCTTACTAATGAAAAACTGTTTTTT. Translated, this is CAITSHLTNEKLFF.